Listed here are 25 T cell receptor beta chains from one sample, sequenced in a study of T cell responses to AZD1222 COVID-19 vaccine. The data were produced by immunoSEQ multiplex PCR, yet TCRdb's version contains in-frame clones alone and is incomplete. The repertoire holds about 130,000 clones, roughly 92% seen once, with around 1.1% in the top ten. Sequenced material: peripheral blood, taken 28 days after the second AZD1222 dose. These receptors were collected from an adult who received the AZD1222 COVID-19 vaccine.

The J gene is TRBJ2-3, the V gene TRBV5-6; a possible D gene is TRBD2 (5 bases). The V and J ends lost 1 base and 4 bases respectively, with 10 bases between them. Germline V gene lookup returns CDR1 SGHDT and CDR2 YYEEEE. The CDR3 has 14 amino acids. The CDR3 coding sequence is TGTGCCAGCAGCTTGAGTCGGCGGGCAGATACGCAGTATTTT. Translating gives CASSLSRRADTQYF. Complete variable domain (other parts from reference TRBV5-6 and TRBJ2-3): DAGVTQSPTHLIKTRGQQVTLRCSPKSGHDTVSWYQQALGQGPQFIFQYYEEEERQRGNFPDRFSGHQFPNYSSELNVNALLLGDSALYLCASSLSRRADTQYFGPGTRLTVL.

The rearrangement links TRBV5-5 to TRBJ1-6; D possibly corresponds to TRBD1 (5 bases). Trimming stripped 1 base from V and 4 bases from J, with 12 bases between. The CDR3 consists of 16 residues. Looked up from germline, CDR1 is SGHKS and CDR2 is YYEKEE (reference sequence). The CDR3 DNA is TGTGCCAGCAGCTTGACAGGAACAAGTTATAATTCACCCCTCCACTTT. Translating it yields CASSLTGTSYNSPLHF.

This chain joins TRBV6-6 and TRBJ2-2; tentative D call: TRBD2 (5 bases). The CDR3 runs 15 residues. CDR1 MNHNY and CDR2 SVGAGI come from the germline V gene (reference sequence). V gave up 6 bases and J gave up 4 bases, with 15 bases separating them. The CDR3 protein is CASSLAPVSTGELFF. The CDR3 region has the DNA TGTGCCAGCAGCCTAGCTCCGGTGAGCACCGGGGAGCTGTTTTTT.

The rearrangement joins TRBV7-9 to TRBJ1-5, with no clear D. Germline loops: CDR1 SEHNR, CDR2 FQNEAQ (reference sequence). V was clipped by 3 bases and J by 4 bases, with 13 bases between them. The CDR3 is made up of 15 amino acids. CDR3 in amino acids: CASSFGDLPNQPQHF. The CDR3 DNA is TGTGCCAGCAGCTTTGGGGATCTCCCTAATCAGCCCCAGCATTTT.

This chain links TRBV7-2 with TRBJ2-5, with 7 bases fitting TRBD2. Looked up from germline, CDR1 is SGHTA and CDR2 is FQGNSA. Trimming at V came to 1 base and at J to 0 bases, leaving 2 bases not matched to a gene. The CDR3 is 15 amino acids. The CDR3 loop is CASSLGLADQETQYF. CDR3 in DNA: TGTGCCAGCAGCTTAGGGCTAGCGGACCAAGAGACCCAGTACTTC.

The chain uses TRBV2 and TRBJ2-5, with D possibly called TRBD1 or TRBD2 (5 bases each). V was pared by 6 bases and J by 1 base, with 12 bases between. The CDR3 has 14 residues. Germline CDR1 and CDR2: SNHLY and FYNNEI. Written as DNA, the CDR3 is TGTGCCAGCAGCGGGACCAACCTCCAAGAGACCCAGTACTTC. The encoded protein is CASSGTNLQETQYF.

The gene calls are TRBV10-3 and TRBJ2-2; D unresolved. V lost 3 bases, J lost 1 base, and 6 bases lay in between. Germline V gene sequence: CDR1 ENHRY, CDR2 SYGVKD. This CDR3 is built from 14 residues. This CDR3 reads CAISDKQNTGELFF. The CDR3 coding sequence is TGTGCCATCAGTGACAAACAGAACACCGGGGAGCTGTTTTTT.

This chain uses TRBV7-2 with TRBJ2-3; D may correspond to TRBD1 or TRBD2 (5 bases each). CDR1 and CDR2 from the germline V gene are SGHTA and FQGNSA. V gave up 5 bases and J gave up 2 bases, with 17 bases separating them. The CDR3 runs to 16 residues. The CDR3 here is CASSPGTTLITDTQYF. The CDR3 nucleotides read TGTGCCAGCAGCCCCGGGACCACATTGATCACAGATACGCAGTATTTT.

The chain employs TRBV5-1 and TRBJ1-1; D perhaps matches TRBD1 (5 bases). V gave up 7 bases and J gave up 2 bases, with 15 bases separating them. This CDR3 is 14 amino acids long. Looked up from germline, CDR1 is SGHRS and CDR2 is YFSETQ. This CDR3 reads CASAEDGTNTEAFF. CDR3 nucleotides: TGCGCCAGCGCGGAGGACGGGACTAACACTGAAGCTTTCTTT.

J is TRBJ1-5 and V is TRBV5-6; possibly TRBD1 for D (5 bases). This CDR3 region has 16 residues. V was trimmed by 1 base and J by 1 base, leaving 12 bases between them. Germline V CDR1 and CDR2: SGHDT, YYEEEE. This CDR3 is CASSLFQGRSNQPQHF. CDR3 DNA sequence: TGTGCCAGCAGCTTGTTTCAGGGAAGAAGCAATCAGCCCCAGCATTTT.

The chain is built from TRBV30 and TRBJ2-7; 7 nucleotides match TRBD2. CDR1 and CDR2 (germline): GTSNPN, SVGIG (reference sequence). V lost 3 bases and J lost 2; bases outside the gene matches: 10. The CDR3 extends over 15 amino acids. CDR3 in amino acids: CAWRAGRITTYEQYF. The CDR3 nucleotides are TGTGCCTGGAGGGCCGGGAGGATAACAACCTACGAGCAGTACTTC.

The chain uses TRBV28 and TRBJ2-1; no reliable D call. The germline V gene has CDR1 MDHEN and CDR2 SYDVKM. V was cut by 6 bases and J by 0 bases, with 9 bases left in between. The CDR3 totals 14 residues. The CDR3 region has the DNA TGTGCCAGCAGGACAACGCGCTCCTACAATGAGCAGTTCTTC. Encoded protein: CASRTTRSYNEQFF.

The genes are TRBV10-3 and TRBJ1-6; D is unclear. This CDR3 comprises 17 residues. The germline gives CDR1 ENHRY, CDR2 SYGVKD. Trimming removed 0 bases at V and 10 bases at J, with 19 bases between. The CDR3: CAISESVGAELGSPLHF. As DNA, the CDR3 is TGTGCCATCAGTGAGTCGGTGGGAGCCGAGTTGGGGTCACCCCTCCACTTT.

This chain connects TRBV19 to TRBJ1-1; the D gene is possibly TRBD1 (6 bases). V was clipped by 3 bases and J by 4 bases, with 15 bases between them. Germline-derived CDR1 and CDR2 are LNHDA and SQIVND (reference sequence). The CDR3 totals 15 residues. This chain's CDR3 is CASSIVVGAGTEAFF. CDR3 DNA: TGTGCCAGTAGTATCGTTGTGGGGGCTGGCACTGAAGCTTTCTTT.

This chain joins TRBV29-1 and TRBJ2-7; D may be TRBD1 (6 bases). V was pared by 1 base and J by 0 bases, with 22 bases between. The CDR3 runs 18 residues. Germline V lookup: CDR1 SQVTM, CDR2 ANQGSEA. For the CDR3, the DNA is TGCAGCGTTGAAGGGCCCAGGGGCGGTACGGGCAGCTCCTACGAGCAGTACTTC. Residues: CSVEGPRGGTGSSYEQYF.

The gene calls are TRBV7-2 and TRBJ2-2; 8 bases are shared with TRBD1. CDR3 size: 17 residues. V lost 9 bases, J lost 3 bases, and 15 bases stayed unmatched. Germline values: CDR1 SGHTA, CDR2 FQGNSA. CDR3 in amino acids: CASPEVQTGVHTGELFF. In DNA form, the CDR3 reads TGTGCCAGTCCGGAGGTCCAGACAGGGGTTCACACCGGGGAGCTGTTTTTT.

The genes are TRBV18 and TRBJ1-1; 8 bases map to TRBD1. The germline V gene encodes CDR1 KGHSH and CDR2 LQKENI. Trimming removed 5 bases from V and 0 bases from J; junction bases left unmatched: 5. The length of the CDR3 is 15 residues. This chain's CDR3 is CASSTGTGLNTEAFF. The CDR3 DNA is TGTGCCAGCTCAACCGGGACAGGCTTGAACACTGAAGCTTTCTTT.

The J gene is TRBJ1-3, the V gene TRBV30, with a tentative D call TRBD1 (6 bases). V shed 2 bases and J shed 4 bases, with 12 bases lying between them. There are 14 residues in the CDR3. The germline V gene encodes CDR1 GTSNPN and CDR2 SVGIG (reference sequence). The CDR3 sequence: CAWSQGSIGNTIYF. Written as DNA, the CDR3 is TGTGCCTGGAGTCAGGGGTCTATAGGAAACACCATATATTTT.

The chain links TRBV29-1 to TRBJ1-4; D is perhaps TRBD1 (5 bases). Germline-derived CDR1 and CDR2 are SQVTM and ANQGSEA. The CDR3 extends over 13 amino acids. V dropped 1 base and J dropped 6 bases, with 9 bases sitting between them. Written as DNA, the CDR3 is TGCAGCGTTGAAGTCGGGGGACATGAAAAACTGTTTTTT. Its protein product is CSVEVGGHEKLFF. The full variable domain, completed using reference TRBV29-1 and TRBJ1-4, is SAVISQKPSRDICQRGTSLTIQCQVDSQVTMMFWYRQQPGQSLTLIATANQGSEATYESGFVIDKFPISRPNLTFSTLTVSNMSPEDSSIYLCSVEVGGHEKLFFGSGTQLSVL.

This chain connects TRBV7-3 to TRBJ2-3, with D tentatively TRBD2 (6 bases). In germline, CDR1 is SGHTA, CDR2 FQGTGA. The V end lost 1 base, the J end lost 6 bases, and 14 bases lay between the germline ends. The CDR3 is 15 amino acids. For the CDR3, the DNA is TGTGCCAGCAGCTTAAATCGGCCGGGGGAGGATACGCAGTATTTT. Residues: CASSLNRPGEDTQYF.

The rearrangement uses TRBV24-1 and TRBJ1-4; D gene uncertain. V gave up 0 bases and J gave up 0 bases, with 10 bases separating them. Germline values: CDR1 KGHDR, CDR2 SFDVKD. The CDR3 sequence is 17 residues long. The CDR3 nucleotides read TGTGCCACCAGTGATTTGTACAGCCTTCCAACTAATGAAAAACTGTTTTTT. This translates into CATSDLYSLPTNEKLFF.

The DNA of the CDR3 is TGTGCCAGCAGCCCACGATTTGCAGGGGCAGATGGCTACACCTTC. It translates to CASSPRFAGADGYTF. The chain uses TRBV7-2 and TRBJ1-2; weak D call: TRBD1 (6 bases). The CDR3 contains 15 residues. Germline V gene sequence: CDR1 SGHTA, CDR2 FQGNSA. V was pared by 5 bases and J by 6 bases, with 19 bases between.

The chain couples TRBV6-5 to TRBJ1-6; TRBD1 aligns across 9 bases. Trimming cost V 5 bases and J 8 bases; bases outside gene matches: 7. Germline V gives CDR1 MNHEY, CDR2 SVGAGI. The CDR3 spans 15 residues. The CDR3 sequence is CASSTRRQGDSPLHF. The CDR3, as DNA: TGTGCCAGCAGTACCCGTCGACAGGGGGATTCACCCCTCCACTTT.

The count of this clone is one. This chain connects TRBV4-3 to TRBJ2-1; D is ambiguous. The CDR3 is 17 residues long. CDR1 is LGHNA and CDR2 is YSLEER in the germline V gene. With 3 bases removed from V and 0 bases from J, the gap between germline ends came to 15 bases. Here the CDR3 reads CASSQGSFASSYNEQFF. The CDR3 DNA reads TGCGCCAGCAGCCAGGGCAGCTTTGCGAGCTCCTACAATGAGCAGTTCTTC.

The chain is built from TRBV28 and TRBJ1-2, with D uncertain. Trimming removed 2 bases from V and 4 bases from J, with 11 bases in between. The CDR3 is 14 residues long. The V gene's germline CDR1 is MDHEN and CDR2 SYDVKM. The CDR3 is CASSLPRSSYGYTF. The CDR3 DNA sequence: TGTGCCAGCAGTTTACCGAGGTCATCCTATGGCTACACCTTC.